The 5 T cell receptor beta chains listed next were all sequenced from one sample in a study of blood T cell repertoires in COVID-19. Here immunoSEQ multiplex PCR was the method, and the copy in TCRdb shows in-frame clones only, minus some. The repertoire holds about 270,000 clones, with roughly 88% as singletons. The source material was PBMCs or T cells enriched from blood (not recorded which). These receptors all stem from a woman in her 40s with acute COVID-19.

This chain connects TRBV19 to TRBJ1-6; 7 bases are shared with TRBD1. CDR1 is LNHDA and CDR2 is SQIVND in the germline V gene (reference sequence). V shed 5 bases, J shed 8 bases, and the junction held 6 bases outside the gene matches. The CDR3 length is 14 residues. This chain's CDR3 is CASSPQGQHSPLHF. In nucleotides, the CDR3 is TGTGCCAGTAGTCCTCAGGGACAGCATTCACCCCTCCACTTT.

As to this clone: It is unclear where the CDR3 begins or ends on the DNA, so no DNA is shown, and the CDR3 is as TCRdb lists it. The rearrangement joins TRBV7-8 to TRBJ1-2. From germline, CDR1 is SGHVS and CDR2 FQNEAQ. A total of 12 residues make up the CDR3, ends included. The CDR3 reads CASSLEWGRGTF.

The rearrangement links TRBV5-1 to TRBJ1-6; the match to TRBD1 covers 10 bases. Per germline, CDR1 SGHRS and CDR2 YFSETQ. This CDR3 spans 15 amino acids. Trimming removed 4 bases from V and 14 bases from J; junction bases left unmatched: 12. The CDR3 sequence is CASSDAGQGVRSLHF. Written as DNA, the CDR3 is TGCGCCAGCAGCGACGCCGGACAGGGGGTTAGGTCCCTCCACTTT.

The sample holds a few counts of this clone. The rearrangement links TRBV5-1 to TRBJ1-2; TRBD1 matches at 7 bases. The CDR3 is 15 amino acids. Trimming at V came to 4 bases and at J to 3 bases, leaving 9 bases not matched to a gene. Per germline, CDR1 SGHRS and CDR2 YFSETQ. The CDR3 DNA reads TGCGCCAGCAGCCCCGGTGACAGGGAGTACTATGGCTACACCTTC. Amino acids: CASSPGDREYYGYTF.

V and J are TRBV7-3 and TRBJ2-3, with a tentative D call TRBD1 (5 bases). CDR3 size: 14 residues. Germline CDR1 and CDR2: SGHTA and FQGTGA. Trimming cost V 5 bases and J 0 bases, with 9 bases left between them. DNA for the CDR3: TGTGCCAGCAGCCCGCAGGGTAGCACAGATACGCAGTATTTT. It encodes CASSPQGSTDTQYF. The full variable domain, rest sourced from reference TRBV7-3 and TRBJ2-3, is GAGVSQTPSNKVTEKGKYVELRCDPISGHTALYWYRQSLGQGPEFLIYFQGTGAADDSGLPNDRFFAVRPEGSVSTLKIQRTERGDSAVYLCASSPQGSTDTQYFGPGTRLTVL.